These 15 T cell receptor beta chains were sequenced from one sample in a study of cytomegalovirus exposure and HLA in healthy donors. PCR was performed using 60 Vbeta and 13 Jbeta primers. TCRdb's copy holds only in-frame clones and misses some; the assay was immunoSEQ multiplex PCR. The data contain more than 150,000 clones, approximately 83% of them singletons. Sequencing was performed on PBMCs. The receptors stem from a man between 18 and 29 years old in good health and CMV-seropositive.

V gene TRBV10-3 combines with J gene TRBJ1-1, with D possibly TRBD1 on 6 matching bases. Trimming took 0 bases from V and 3 from J, leaving 14 bases between them. The CDR3 totals 16 residues. The germline V gene has CDR1 ENHRY and CDR2 SYGVKD. CDR3 loop: CAISESKQGRDTEAFF. For the CDR3, the DNA is TGTGCCATCAGTGAGTCAAAACAGGGCCGCGACACTGAAGCTTTCTTT.

V and J are TRBV29-1 and TRBJ2-1, with 14 bases matching TRBD2. With V trimmed by 4 bases and J by 1 base, 0 bases remained unmatched. Germline V gene sequence: CDR1 SQVTM, CDR2 ANQGSEA. The CDR3 contains 15 residues. CDR3 region: CSVGLAGGSYNEQFF. In DNA, the CDR3 is TGCAGCGTTGGACTAGCGGGAGGGTCCTACAATGAGCAGTTCTTC.

The CDR3 DNA sequence: TGTGCCAGCAGCTTTCGGGGAGGGGACGACTATGGCTACACCTTC. It translates to CASSFRGGDDYGYTF. V usage is TRBV13 and J usage is TRBJ1-2; D might be TRBD1 (5 bases). Germline V gene lookup returns CDR1 PRHDT and CDR2 FYEKMQ (reference sequence). Trimming took off 3 bases at V and 3 bases at J, with 14 bases between the two ends. This CDR3 comprises 15 residues.

This clone was picked up one time. DNA for the CDR3: TGTGCCAGCATCGAACAGGGTGTTGGTAATTCACCCCTCCACTTT. Translating it yields CASIEQGVGNSPLHF. V usage is TRBV2 and J usage is TRBJ1-6, with a weak D call TRBD1 (6 bases). V shed 7 bases and J shed 6 bases, with 16 bases lying between them. The CDR3 runs to 15 residues. Germline CDR1 and CDR2: SNHLY and FYNNEI.

This clone occurred once. The DNA of the CDR3 is TGTGCCAGCAGCGGACGGGACAGGAGCTCTGGAAACACCATATATTTT. Translated, it gives CASSGRDRSSGNTIYF. The genes are TRBV13 and TRBJ1-3; 8 nucleotides match TRBD1. The CDR3 loop spans 16 amino acids. CDR1 and CDR2 (germline): PRHDT, FYEKMQ (reference sequence). With 5 bases clipped from V and 0 bases from J, the junction kept 6 bases outside the gene matches.

This chain uses TRBV7-3 with TRBJ2-2, with D possibly being TRBD2 (6 bases). Looked up from germline, CDR1 is SGHTA and CDR2 is FQGTGA. V was shortened by 5 bases and J by 5 bases, with 18 bases between the two germline ends. The CDR3 spans 16 residues. The CDR3 DNA sequence: TGTGCCAGCAGCCCCAGCCGGGCGGAGGGGACCGGGGAGCTGTTTTTT. Its translation: CASSPSRAEGTGELFF.

This clone was detected once. The J gene is TRBJ1-4, the V gene TRBV6-5, with D possibly being TRBD1 (5 bases). Trimming took off 7 bases at V and 0 bases at J, with 9 bases between the two ends. Germline lookup yields CDR1 MNHEY and CDR2 SVGAGI. This CDR3 comprises 14 residues. CDR3 amino acids: CASTMTATNEKLFF. The DNA for the CDR3 is TGTGCCAGCACCATGACAGCAACTAATGAAAAACTGTTTTTT.

This chain joins TRBV7-2 and TRBJ2-5, with 7 bases fitting TRBD1. With 0 bases clipped from V and 2 bases from J, the junction kept 3 bases outside the gene matches. The CDR3 has 15 residues. The germline CDR1 and CDR2 sequences are SGHTA and FQGNSA. The CDR3 loop is CASSLAGQEQETQYF. The CDR3 DNA is TGTGCCAGCAGCTTAGCTGGACAGGAACAAGAGACCCAGTACTTC.

This chain uses TRBV19 with TRBJ2-2, with D unclear. The CDR3 is made up of 14 amino acids. The germline V gene encodes CDR1 LNHDA and CDR2 SQIVND (reference sequence). The ends were cut back, 5 bases at V and 6 bases at J, with 13 bases in the middle. Written as DNA, the CDR3 is TGTGCCAGTAGTGGGCGTAATGTACCCGGGGAGCTGTTTTTT. This codes for CASSGRNVPGELFF.

CDR3: CASSQSGLAGGIRSYEQYF. The CDR3 DNA reads as TGTGCCAGCAGCCAATCGGGACTAGCGGGGGGTATACGATCCTACGAGCAGTACTTC. The chain has TRBV16 and TRBJ2-7; 15 bases line up with TRBD2. This CDR3 contains 19 residues. Per germline, CDR1 KGHSY and CDR2 FQNENV. V shed 0 bases and J 1 base; nucleotides not matched to a gene: 7. The variable domain in full, completed from reference TRBV16 and TRBJ2-7, reads GEEVAQTPKHLVRGEGQKAKLYCAPIKGHSYVFWYQQVLKNEFKFLISFQNENVFDETGMPKERFSAKCLPNSPCSLEIQATKLEDSAVYFCASSQSGLAGGIRSYEQYFGPGTRLTVT.

The chain is built from TRBV4-3 and TRBJ2-5; the match to TRBD2 covers 7 bases. This CDR3 is 19 amino acids long. Germline CDR1 reads LGHNA; CDR2 reads YSLEER. Trimming took 0 bases from V and 6 from J; bases not matched to a gene: 19. The CDR3 spells CASSQDHSPWKRGGKTQYF. DNA for the CDR3: TGCGCCAGCAGCCAAGATCATTCCCCTTGGAAGCGGGGAGGGAAGACCCAGTACTTC.

As DNA, the CDR3 is TGCAGCGCAACAGGGGCGGACATTCAGTACTTC. It specifies CSATGADIQYF. This rearrangement joins TRBV29-1 to TRBJ2-4, with TRBD1 matching over 7 bases. This CDR3 is built from 11 residues. V shed 7 bases and J 8 bases; nucleotides not matched to a gene: 5. Germline lookup yields CDR1 SQVTM and CDR2 ANQGSEA.

This sequence joins TRBV4-3 and TRBJ2-1; D may be TRBD2 (5 bases). V gave up 2 bases and J gave up 0 bases, with 11 bases separating them. CDR1 is LGHNA, CDR2 YSLEER, per germline. The CDR3 consists of 16 residues. CDR3 DNA sequence: TGCGCCAGCAGCCAACACATGGGGAGCTCCTACAATGAGCAGTTCTTC. It encodes CASSQHMGSSYNEQFF.

The chain joins TRBV29-1 to TRBJ2-5, with D uncertain. The DNA end favors TRBJ2-7, so the J call may be wrong. The CDR3 has 12 residues. Germline V gives CDR1 SQVTM, CDR2 ANQGSEA. The CDR3 nucleotides are TGCAGCCTCCCTCCACCCTACTACGAGCAGTACTTC. It yields the protein CSLPPPYYEQYF.

The chain is built from TRBV9 and TRBJ1-6; D might be TRBD1 (5 bases). Trimming pared 0 bases from V and 6 bases from J, leaving 7 bases between. This CDR3 comprises 14 residues. Germline V gives CDR1 SGDLS, CDR2 YYNGEE. The CDR3 protein is CASSVVDSNSPLHF. In DNA, the CDR3 is TGTGCCAGCAGCGTAGTAGACAGTAATTCACCCCTCCACTTT.